This T cell receptor (beta chain) was sequenced in a study of identical twins. The CDR3 spans 17 residues. The V gene's germline CDR1 is MGHRA and CDR2 YSYEKL. Trimming cost V 1 base and J 0 bases; bases outside gene matches: 7. Study-level findings and limits: Beta clonotypes that were abundant in cord blood contained fewer insertions, a pattern absent from memory repertoires.

With no exceptions, donors were healthy Caucasians. About this clonotype itself: Its antigen is not known.

TCRdb redid the calling of the 5' RACE reads with MiXCR, one entry per CDR3 protein. The sample lists around 340,000 distinct CDR3 sequences; roughly 12% were seen once. These same data were also listed under a study on yellow fever vaccine responses in identical twins.

V and J are TRBV4-1 and TRBJ2-5, with 8 nucleotides matching TRBD1. Sequencing input: CD8+ T cells sorted from blood. The receptor was derived from a woman between 18 and 29 years old in good health. The CDR3 loop reads CASSQGPGQDNQETQYF. The CDR3 nucleotides are TGCGCCAGCAGCCAAGGACCGGGACAGGATAACCAAGAGACCCAGTACTTC.